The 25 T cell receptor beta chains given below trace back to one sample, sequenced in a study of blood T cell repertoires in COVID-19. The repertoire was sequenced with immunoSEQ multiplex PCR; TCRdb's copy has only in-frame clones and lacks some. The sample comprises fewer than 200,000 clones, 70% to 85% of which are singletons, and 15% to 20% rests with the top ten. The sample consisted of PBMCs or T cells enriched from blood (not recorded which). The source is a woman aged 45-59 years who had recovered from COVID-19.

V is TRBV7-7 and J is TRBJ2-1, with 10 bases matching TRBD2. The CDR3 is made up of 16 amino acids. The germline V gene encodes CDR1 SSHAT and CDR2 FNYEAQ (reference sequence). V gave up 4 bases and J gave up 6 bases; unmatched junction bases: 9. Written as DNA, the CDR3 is TGTGCCAGCAGCTCTGGAGCGGGAGGGCCGGTCAATGAGCAGTTCTTC. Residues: CASSSGAGGPVNEQFF. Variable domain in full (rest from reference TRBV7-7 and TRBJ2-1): GAGVSQSPRYKVTKRGQDVTLRCDPISSHATLYWYQQALGQGPEFLTYFNYEAQPDKSGLPSDRFSAERPEGSISTLTIQRTEQRDSAMYRCASSSGAGGPVNEQFFGPGTRLTVL.

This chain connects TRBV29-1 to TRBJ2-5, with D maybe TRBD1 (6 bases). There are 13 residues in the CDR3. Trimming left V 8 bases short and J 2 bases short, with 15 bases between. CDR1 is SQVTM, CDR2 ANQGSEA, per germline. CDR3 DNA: TGCAGCACCCAGGACAGTACTCAAGAGACCCAGTACTTC. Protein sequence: CSTQDSTQETQYF.

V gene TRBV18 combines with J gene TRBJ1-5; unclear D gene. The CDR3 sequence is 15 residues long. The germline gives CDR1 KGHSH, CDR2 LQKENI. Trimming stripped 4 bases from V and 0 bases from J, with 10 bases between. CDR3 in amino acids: CASSRGAHSNQPQHF. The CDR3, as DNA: TGTGCCAGCTCACGGGGAGCTCATAGCAATCAGCCCCAGCATTTT. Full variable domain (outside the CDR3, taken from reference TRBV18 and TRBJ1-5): NAGVMQNPRHLVRRRGQEARLRCSPMKGHSHVYWYRQLPEEGLKFMVYLQKENIIDESGMPKERFSAEFPKEGPSILRIQQVVRGDSAAYFCASSRGAHSNQPQHFGDGTRLSIL.

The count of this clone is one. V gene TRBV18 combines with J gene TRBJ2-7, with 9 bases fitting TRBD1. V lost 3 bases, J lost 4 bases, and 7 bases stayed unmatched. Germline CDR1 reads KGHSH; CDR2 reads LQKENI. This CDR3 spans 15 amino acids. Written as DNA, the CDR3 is TGTGCCAGCTCACCTAACGGACAGGGGAAGTACGAGCAGTACTTC. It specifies CASSPNGQGKYEQYF.

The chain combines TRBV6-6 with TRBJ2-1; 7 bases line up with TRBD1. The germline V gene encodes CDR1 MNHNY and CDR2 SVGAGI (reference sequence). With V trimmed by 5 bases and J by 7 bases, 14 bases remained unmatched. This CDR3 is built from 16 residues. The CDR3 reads CASSPIARTGVNEQFF. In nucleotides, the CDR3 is TGTGCCAGCAGTCCGATCGCACGCACAGGGGTGAATGAGCAGTTCTTC.

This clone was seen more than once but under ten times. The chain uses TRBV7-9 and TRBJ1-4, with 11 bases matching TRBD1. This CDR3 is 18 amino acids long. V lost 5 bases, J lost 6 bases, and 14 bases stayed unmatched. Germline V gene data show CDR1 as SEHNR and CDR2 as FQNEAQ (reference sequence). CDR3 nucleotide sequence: TGTGCCAGCAGCCCGGACAGGGGGCACCTACAGGGGCATGAAAAACTGTTTTTT. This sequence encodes CASSPDRGHLQGHEKLFF. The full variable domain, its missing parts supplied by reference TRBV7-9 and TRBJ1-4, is DTGVSQNPRHKITKRGQNVTFRCDPISEHNRLYWYRQTLGQGPEFLTYFQNEAQLEKSRLLSDRFSAERPKGSFSTLEIQRTEQGDSAMYLCASSPDRGHLQGHEKLFFGSGTQLSVL.

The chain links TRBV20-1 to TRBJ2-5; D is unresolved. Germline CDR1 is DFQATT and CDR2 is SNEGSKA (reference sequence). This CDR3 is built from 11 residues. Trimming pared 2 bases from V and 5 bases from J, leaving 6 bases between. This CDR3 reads CSARPGETQYF. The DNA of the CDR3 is TGCAGTGCTAGACCCGGGGAGACCCAGTACTTC.

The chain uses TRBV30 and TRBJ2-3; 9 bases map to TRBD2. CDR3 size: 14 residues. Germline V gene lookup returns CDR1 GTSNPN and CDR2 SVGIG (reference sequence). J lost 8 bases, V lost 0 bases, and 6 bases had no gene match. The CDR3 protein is CAWSVGTSLGTQYF. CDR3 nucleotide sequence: TGTGCCTGGAGTGTAGGGACTAGCTTGGGTACGCAGTATTTT.

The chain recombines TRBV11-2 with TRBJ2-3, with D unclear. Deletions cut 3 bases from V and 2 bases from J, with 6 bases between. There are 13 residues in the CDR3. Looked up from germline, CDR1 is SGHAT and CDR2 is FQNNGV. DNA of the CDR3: TGTGCCAGCAGCTTCCGGTTCACAGATACGCAGTATTTT. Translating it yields CASSFRFTDTQYF.

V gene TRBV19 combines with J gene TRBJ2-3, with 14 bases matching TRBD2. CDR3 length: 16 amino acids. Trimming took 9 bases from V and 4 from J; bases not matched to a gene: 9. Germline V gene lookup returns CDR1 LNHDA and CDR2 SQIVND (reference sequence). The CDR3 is CASSGTSGRQSDTQYF. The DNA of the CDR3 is TGTGCCAGCTCCGGGACTAGCGGGAGACAGTCAGATACGCAGTATTTT.

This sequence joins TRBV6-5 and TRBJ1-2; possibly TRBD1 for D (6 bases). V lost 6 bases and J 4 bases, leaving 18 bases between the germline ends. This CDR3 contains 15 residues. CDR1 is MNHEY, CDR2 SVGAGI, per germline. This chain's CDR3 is CASRVTKGHFYGYTF. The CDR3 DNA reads TGTGCCAGCAGGGTCACCAAGGGACACTTCTATGGCTACACCTTC.

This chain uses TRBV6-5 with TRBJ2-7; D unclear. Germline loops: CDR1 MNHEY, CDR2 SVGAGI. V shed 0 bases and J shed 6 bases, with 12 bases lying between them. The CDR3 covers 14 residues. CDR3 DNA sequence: TGTGCCAGCAGTTACTCGACGGGTATGAGCGAGCAGTACTTC. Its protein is CASSYSTGMSEQYF.

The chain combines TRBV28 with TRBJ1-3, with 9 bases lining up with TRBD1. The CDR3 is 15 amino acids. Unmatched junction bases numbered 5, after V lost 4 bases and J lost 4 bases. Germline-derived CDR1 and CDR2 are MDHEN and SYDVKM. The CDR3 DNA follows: TGTGCCAGCAGTTGGACAGGGGCGGAGGGAAACACCATATATTTT. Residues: CASSWTGAEGNTIYF.

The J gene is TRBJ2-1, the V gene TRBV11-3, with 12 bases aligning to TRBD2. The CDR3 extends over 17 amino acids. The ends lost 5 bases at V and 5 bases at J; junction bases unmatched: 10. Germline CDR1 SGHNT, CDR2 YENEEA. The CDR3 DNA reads TGTGCCAGCAGCCTACGACTAGCGGGAGAGGTGAACAATGAGCAGTTCTTC. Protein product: CASSLRLAGEVNNEQFF.

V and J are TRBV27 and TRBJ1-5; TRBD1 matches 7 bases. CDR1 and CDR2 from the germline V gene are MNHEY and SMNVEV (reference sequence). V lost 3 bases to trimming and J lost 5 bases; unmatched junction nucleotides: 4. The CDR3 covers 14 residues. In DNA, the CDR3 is TGTGCCAGCAGTTTGGGGACAGCCCATCAGCCCCAGCATTTT. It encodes CASSLGTAHQPQHF.

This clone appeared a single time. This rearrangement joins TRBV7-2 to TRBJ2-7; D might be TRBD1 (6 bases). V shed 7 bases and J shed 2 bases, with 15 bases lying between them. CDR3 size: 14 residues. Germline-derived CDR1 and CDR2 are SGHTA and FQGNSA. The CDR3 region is CASNDRTKTYEQYF. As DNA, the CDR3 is TGTGCCAGCAACGACAGGACCAAGACCTACGAGCAGTACTTC.

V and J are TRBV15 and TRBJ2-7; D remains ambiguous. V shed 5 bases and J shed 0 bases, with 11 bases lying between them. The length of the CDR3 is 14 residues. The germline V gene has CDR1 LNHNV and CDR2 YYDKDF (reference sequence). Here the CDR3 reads CATSPLTSSYEQYF. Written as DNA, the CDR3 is TGTGCCACCAGCCCCCTCACATCCTCCTACGAGCAGTACTTC.

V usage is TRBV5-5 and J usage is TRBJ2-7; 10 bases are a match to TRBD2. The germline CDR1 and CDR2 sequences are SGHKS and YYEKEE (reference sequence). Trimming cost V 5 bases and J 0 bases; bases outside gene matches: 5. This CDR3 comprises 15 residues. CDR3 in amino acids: CASSLAGGLSYEQYF. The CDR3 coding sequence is TGTGCCAGCAGTTTAGCGGGAGGCCTCTCCTACGAGCAGTACTTC.

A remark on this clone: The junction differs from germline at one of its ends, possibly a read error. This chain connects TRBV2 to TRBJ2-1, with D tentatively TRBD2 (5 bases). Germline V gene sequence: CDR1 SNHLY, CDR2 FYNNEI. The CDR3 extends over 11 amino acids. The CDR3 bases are TGTGCCAGCAGTGAAGGTGCTAGCTTGCTCTTC. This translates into CASSEGASLLF.

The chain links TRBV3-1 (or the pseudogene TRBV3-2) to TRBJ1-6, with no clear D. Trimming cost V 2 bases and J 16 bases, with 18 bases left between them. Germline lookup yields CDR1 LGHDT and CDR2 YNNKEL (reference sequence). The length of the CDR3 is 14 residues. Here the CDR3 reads CASSQQDSKDRLHF. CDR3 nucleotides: TGTGCCAGCAGCCAACAGGACTCAAAAGACCGACTCCACTTT.

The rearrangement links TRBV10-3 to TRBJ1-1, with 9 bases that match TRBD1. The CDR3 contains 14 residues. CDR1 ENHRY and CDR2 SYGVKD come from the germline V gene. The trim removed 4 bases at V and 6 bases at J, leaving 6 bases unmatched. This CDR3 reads CAISGTGESAEAFF. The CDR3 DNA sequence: TGTGCCATCAGTGGGACAGGGGAAAGTGCTGAAGCTTTCTTT.

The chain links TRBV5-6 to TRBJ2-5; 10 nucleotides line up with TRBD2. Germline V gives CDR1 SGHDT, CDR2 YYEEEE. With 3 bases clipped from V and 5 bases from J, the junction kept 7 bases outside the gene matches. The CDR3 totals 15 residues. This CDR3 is CASSSTLSGRETQYF. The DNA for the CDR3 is TGTGCCAGCAGCTCTACCCTTAGCGGGAGGGAGACCCAGTACTTC.

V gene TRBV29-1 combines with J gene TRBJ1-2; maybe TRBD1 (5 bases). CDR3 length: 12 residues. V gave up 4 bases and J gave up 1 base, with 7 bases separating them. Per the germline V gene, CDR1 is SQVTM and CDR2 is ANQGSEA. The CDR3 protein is CSVGQGNYGYTF. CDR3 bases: TGCAGCGTTGGTCAGGGTAACTATGGCTACACCTTC. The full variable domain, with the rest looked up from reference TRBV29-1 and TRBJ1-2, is SAVISQKPSRDICQRGTSLTIQCQVDSQVTMMFWYRQQPGQSLTLIATANQGSEATYESGFVIDKFPISRPNLTFSTLTVSNMSPEDSSIYLCSVGQGNYGYTFGSGTRLTVV.

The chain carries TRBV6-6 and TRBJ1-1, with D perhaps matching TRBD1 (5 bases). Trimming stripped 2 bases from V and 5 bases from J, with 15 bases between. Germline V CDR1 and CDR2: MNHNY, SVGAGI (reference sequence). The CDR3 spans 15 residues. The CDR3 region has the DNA TGTGCCAGCAGTTACGATTCAGGGATAATGACTGAAGCTTTCTTT. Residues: CASSYDSGIMTEAFF.

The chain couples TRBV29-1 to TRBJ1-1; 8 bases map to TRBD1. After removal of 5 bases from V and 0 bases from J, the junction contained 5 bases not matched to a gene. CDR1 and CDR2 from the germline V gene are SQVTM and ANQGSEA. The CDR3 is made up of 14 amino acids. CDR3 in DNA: TGCAGCGTTAAGACAGGGGCCGTGAACACTGAAGCTTTCTTT. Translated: CSVKTGAVNTEAFF.